This T cell receptor (beta chain) was identified in a study of blood T cell repertoires in COVID-19. Study-wide context: COVID-19 samples collected from the United States, Italy and Spain covered acute and convalescent phases. The analysed material was cDNA or gDNA that came from T cells, B-cell-depleted T cells, or PBMCs.

Germline V gene lookup returns CDR1 SGHTA and CDR2 FQGNSA. Trimming removed 0 bases from V and 6 bases from J, with 9 bases in between. There are 13 residues in the CDR3. Methods used by the authors: Reference gene primer amplification yielded estimated nucleated cell counts. This table comes from immunoSEQ multiplex PCR, and its TCRdb copy is limited to in-frame clones, with some not included. D and trimming come from the DNA, and the V and J calls and clone size come from that table. The sample lists around 140,000 clones; about 83% were seen once. Sequenced sample: peripheral blood. The TCR comes from a human donor in a cohort sampled during active COVID-19. The rearrangement joins TRBV7-2 to TRBJ2-7, with D hard to call. CDR3 region: CASSLAIQFEQYF. The CDR3, as DNA: TGTGCCAGCAGCTTAGCGATTCAGTTCGAGCAGTACTTC.